This T cell receptor (beta chain) comes out of a study of shared clonotypes between healthy human individuals. General observations from the study: Naive CD4 clonotype sharing across a handful of donors was roughly 5%. Among donors, sharing of clonotypes was expected to be affected by sequencing depth.

Assay used: immunoSEQ multiplex PCR; TCRdb lists only in-frame clones, some missing. The sample lists 70,000 to 95,000 clones, about 61% occurring once. Notes on this clone: What it recognizes is unknown.

Researchers reported that CD8 memory united CD45RO+ cells with CCR7-negative CD45RA+ TemRA cells. Germline V gene sequence: CDR1 MNHNS, CDR2 SASEGT. V was clipped by 2 bases and J by 5 bases, with 18 bases between them. This CDR3 is built from 16 residues. Sequenced: memory CD8+ T cells sorted from blood. Described subset: CD45RO+ cells pooled with CCR7-negative TemRA cells. The receptor's source is a man aged 30 to 39 in good health. The rearrangement uses TRBV6-1 and TRBJ2-5, with D tentatively TRBD2 (6 bases). CDR3 protein: CASSERRDSGWETQYF. The CDR3, as DNA: TGTGCCAGCAGTGAACGCCGGGACTCCGGGTGGGAGACCCAGTACTTC.